One TCR beta chain is described in this entry. This sample was included in a study of blood T cell repertoires in COVID-19. Overall study: Acute and convalescent COVID-19 samples came from the United States, Italy and Spain.

Clinical history reported by participants formed the basis on which cohorts were assigned. Profiling relied on immunoSEQ multiplex PCR, and the TCRdb table lists in-frame clones only, not all of them. The sample includes 200,000 to 300,000 clones, roughly 89% of them seen just once. The ends were cut back, 1 base at V and 7 bases at J, with 20 bases in the middle. The CDR3 contains 16 residues. CDR1 is SGHTA and CDR2 is FQGNSA in the germline V gene. The chain is built from TRBV7-2 and TRBJ2-7, with TRBD1 as a possible D gene (6 bases). The sequence came from a man in his forties who had recovered from COVID-19. The specimen sequenced was PBMCs or T cells enriched from blood (not recorded which). CDR3 sequence (DNA): TGTGCCAGCAGCTTAGGCCAGGGGCTCGTGGGGAGAGAGCAGTACTTC. Translating gives CASSLGQGLVGREQYF.